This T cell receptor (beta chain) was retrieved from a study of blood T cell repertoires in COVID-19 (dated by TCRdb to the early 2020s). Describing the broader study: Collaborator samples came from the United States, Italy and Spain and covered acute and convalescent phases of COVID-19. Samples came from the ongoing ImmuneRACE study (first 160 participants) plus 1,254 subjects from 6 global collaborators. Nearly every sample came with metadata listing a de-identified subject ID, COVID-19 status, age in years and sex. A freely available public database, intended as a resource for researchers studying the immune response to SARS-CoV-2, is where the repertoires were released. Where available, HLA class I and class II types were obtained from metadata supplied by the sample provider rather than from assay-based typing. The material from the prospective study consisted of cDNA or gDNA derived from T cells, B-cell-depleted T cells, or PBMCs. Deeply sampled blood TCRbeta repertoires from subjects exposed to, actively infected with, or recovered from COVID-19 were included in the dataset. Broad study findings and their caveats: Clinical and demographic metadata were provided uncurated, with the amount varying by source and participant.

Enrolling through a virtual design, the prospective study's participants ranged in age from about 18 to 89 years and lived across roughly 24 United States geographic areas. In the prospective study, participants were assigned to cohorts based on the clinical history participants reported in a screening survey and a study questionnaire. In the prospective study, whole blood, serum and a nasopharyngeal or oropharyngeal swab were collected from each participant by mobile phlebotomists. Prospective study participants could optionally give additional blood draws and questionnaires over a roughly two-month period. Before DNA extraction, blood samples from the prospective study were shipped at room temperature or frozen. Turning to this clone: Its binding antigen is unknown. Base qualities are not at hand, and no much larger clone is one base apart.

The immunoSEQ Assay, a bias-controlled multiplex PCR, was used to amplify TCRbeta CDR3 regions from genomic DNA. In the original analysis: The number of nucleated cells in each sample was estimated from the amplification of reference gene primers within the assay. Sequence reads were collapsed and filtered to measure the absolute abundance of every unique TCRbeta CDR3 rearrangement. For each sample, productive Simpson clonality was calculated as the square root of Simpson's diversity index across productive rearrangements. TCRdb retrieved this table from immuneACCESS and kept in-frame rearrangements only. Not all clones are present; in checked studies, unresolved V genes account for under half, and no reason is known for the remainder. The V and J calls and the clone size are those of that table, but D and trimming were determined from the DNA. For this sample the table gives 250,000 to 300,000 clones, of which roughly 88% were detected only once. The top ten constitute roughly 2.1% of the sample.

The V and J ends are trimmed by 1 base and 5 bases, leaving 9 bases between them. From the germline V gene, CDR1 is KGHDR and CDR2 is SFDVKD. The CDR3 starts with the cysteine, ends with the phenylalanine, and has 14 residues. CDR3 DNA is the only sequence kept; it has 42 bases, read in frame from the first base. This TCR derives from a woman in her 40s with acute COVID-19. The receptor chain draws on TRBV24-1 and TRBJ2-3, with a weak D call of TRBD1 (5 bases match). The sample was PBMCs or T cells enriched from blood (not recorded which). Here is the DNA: TGTGCCACCAGTGATTTTAGGGGCGTAGATACGCAGTATTTT. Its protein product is CATSDFRGVDTQYF.